This is a list of T cell receptor beta chains from one sample in a study of CD8 T cells in Susac syndrome. TCRdb used MiXCR to reprocess the immunoSEQ multiplex PCR reads, holding one entry per CDR3 protein. The sample has 15,000 to 20,000 distinct CDR3 sequences, 90% to 95% seen once. Source material: CD8+ T cells from PBMCs. These receptor sequences come from a human donor in good health. CDR3s leave out the opening cysteine and the closing phenylalanine or tryptophan. The order of the fields is V gene, CDR3 protein.

TRBV2 | ASSVSGNEQF
TRBV20-1 | SAPHGVLYEQY
TRBV20-1 | SARDAGFTEAF
TRBV29-1 | SGTGDATDTQY
TRBV9 | ASSTNVGGDTQY
TRBV19 | ASSKGTATTDEQF
TRBV4-3 | ASSLRHLGNTEAF
TRBV3-1 | ASSADPVTGADEQY
TRBV24-1 | ATGIGGGRDNEQF
TRBV29-1 | SVEDPRGLAEEEQF
TRBV27 | ASSVTGRRQPQH
TRBV29-1 | SVEAGGYSLAEAF
TRBV10-1 | ASSSGTQIFQETQY
TRBV7-9 | ASSLPATGPPNYGYT
TRBV10-3 | AISESKRTSYNEQF
TRBV28 | ASSLLVFADTQY
TRBV4-2 | ASSGGSGRPYNEQF
TRBV7-9 | ASSSRGPTPTDTQY
TRBV3-1 | ASSLLPGVSGRAWNEQF
TRBV6-2/TRBV6-3 | ASSYEPGGDVGYT
TRBV3-1 | ASSQELAPYNEQF
TRBV27 | ASSSRSTYNEQF
TRBV10-3 | AISDRAGEHQETQY
TRBV27 | ASSSGLETQY
TRBV15 | ATSRGGGSYGYT
TRBV5-1 | ASGPNTGELF
TRBV20-1 | SARDWGQGSNQPQH
TRBV20-1 | SAPTSGVSTDTQY
TRBV27 | ASSLYLTSAEPNEQF
TRBV5-1 | ASSFSGQSVETQY
TRBV28 | ASSLDREGETQY
TRBV9 | ASSLSRSVTDTQY
TRBV20-1 | SAPHGSSGVYNEQF
TRBV12-3/TRBV12-4 | ASSSPPYRARDSNQPQH
TRBV6-5 | ASSYADEYNEQF
TRBV7-2 | ASSLDTGATYEQY
TRBV7-9 | ASSSTSGRSADTQY
TRBV27 | ASSSTGNTEAF
TRBV3-1 | ASSQWTSGVNEQY
TRBV5-6 | ASGLSGFTYGYT
TRBV4-2 | ASSPFWDAGELF
TRBV18 | ASSHTDTQY
TRBV7-8 | ASSPPTGPNQPQH
TRBV29-1 | SVDVQGVPSEQY
TRBV28 | ASRGLADQETQY
TRBV9 | ASSSSGSLGEETQY
TRBV5-6 | ASSSIIQGNTQY
TRBV6-2/TRBV6-3 | ASSFTSGRWGEQF
TRBV28 | ASSESWESYNEQF
TRBV14 | ASSQALHNEQF
TRBV24-1 | ATSARGSTDTQY
TRBV10-3 | AISRTISDYEQY
TRBV7-6 | ASSLAETLYNEQF
TRBV6-5 | ASSYSLGRGYT
TRBV12-3/TRBV12-4 | ASSLGTPEVNTEAF
TRBV10-3 | AISEPFTLGDIQY
TRBV12-5 | ASGLGLAGANEQF
TRBV11-1 | ASSLPGIVAGLSNEQF
TRBV11-3 | ASSDGTGATEAF
TRBV19 | ASSIAQGAPLEVF